Sequencing of this T cell receptor (beta chain) was carried out in a study of Ad26.COV2.S vaccination and SARS-CoV-2 variants. Study-wide results and caveats: Non-spike TCR breadth was similar in vaccine and placebo recipients.

CDR1 and CDR2 (germline): KGHDR, SFDVKD. V was clipped by 4 bases and J by 7 bases, with 13 bases between them. The CDR3 is 14 residues long. Profiled with immunoSEQ multiplex PCR; TCRdb holds only in-frame clones, not every one. The sample has 450,000 to 550,000 clones; about 91% are singletons. Treatment noted: around 19 received Ad26.COV2.S at low or high dose, single or two shots; several received placebo; per-sample allocation not given. Specimen acquisition occurred on day 63 following the initial vaccine or placebo injection. It was Wuhan-strain SARS-CoV-2 spike that the Ad26 vaccine vector expressed. Note on this clone: Its antigen is still unknown.

The V and J genes are TRBV24-1 and TRBJ1-5, with D maybe TRBD1 (5 bases). The source material was peripheral blood, sampled in a trial of Ad26.COV2.S vaccine versus placebo. The sequence was obtained from a person aged 18-60 years who received the Ad26.COV2.S COVID-19 vaccine or a placebo. The CDR3 DNA reads TGTGCCACCAGTGACCCCCGGGGGGTACAGCCCCAGCATTTT. Its protein product is CATSDPRGVQPQHF.